This T cell receptor (beta chain) was sequenced for a study of T cell responses to AZD1222 COVID-19 vaccine. The V end was cut by 0 bases, the J end by 4 bases, with 19 bases between. Germline V gene data show CDR1 as SGHDT and CDR2 as YYEEEE. CDR3 length: 17 residues. Measured with immunoSEQ multiplex PCR; TCRdb has only the in-frame clones, and not every one. The sample has approximately 110,000 clones, roughly 87% seen once. The chain joins TRBV5-6 to TRBJ1-2, with D tentatively TRBD1 (6 bases). This clonotype was sampled from an adult in good health. Specimen: peripheral blood, collected on day 0 of AZD1222 vaccination. CDR3 protein: CASSLGITGPPGYGYTF. The CDR3 DNA follows: TGTGCCAGCAGCTTGGGGATTACAGGGCCCCCGGGCTATGGCTACACCTTC. Full variable domain (missing parts from reference TRBV5-6 and TRBJ1-2): DAGVTQSPTHLIKTRGQQVTLRCSPKSGHDTVSWYQQALGQGPQFIFQYYEEEERQRGNFPDRFSGHQFPNYSSELNVNALLLGDSALYLCASSLGITGPPGYGYTFGSGTRLTVV.